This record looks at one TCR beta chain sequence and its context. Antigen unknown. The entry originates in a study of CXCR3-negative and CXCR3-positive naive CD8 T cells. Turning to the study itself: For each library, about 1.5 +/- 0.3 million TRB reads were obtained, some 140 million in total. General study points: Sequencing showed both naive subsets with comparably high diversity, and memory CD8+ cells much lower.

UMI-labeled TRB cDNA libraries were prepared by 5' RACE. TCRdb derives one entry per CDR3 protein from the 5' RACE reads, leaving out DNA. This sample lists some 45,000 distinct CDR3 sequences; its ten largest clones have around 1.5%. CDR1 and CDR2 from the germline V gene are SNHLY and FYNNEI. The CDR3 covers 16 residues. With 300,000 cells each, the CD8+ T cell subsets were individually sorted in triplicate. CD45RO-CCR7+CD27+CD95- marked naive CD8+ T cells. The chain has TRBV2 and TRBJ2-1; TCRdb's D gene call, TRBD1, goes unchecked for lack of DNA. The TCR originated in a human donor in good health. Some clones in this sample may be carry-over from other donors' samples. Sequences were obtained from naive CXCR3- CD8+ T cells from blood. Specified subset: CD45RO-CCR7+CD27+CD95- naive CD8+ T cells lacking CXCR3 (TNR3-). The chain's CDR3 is CASSAGGRGLYNEQFF.